This T cell receptor beta chain was obtained from a study of blood T cells in healthy people across ages. Study conclusions and caveats: In long-lived donors, naive CD4+ cell counts and diversity exceeded those of aged donors. One million T cells yielded diversity estimates that were considered underestimates.

This clonotype was counted only a few times. Antigen specificity is unknown. Trimming took off 4 bases at V and 7 bases at J, with 10 bases between the two ends. Germline loops: CDR1 MNHEY, CDR2 SVGEGT. The CDR3 has 12 amino acids. A sample-barcoded 5' primer and a J-beta primer mix were used in a second PCR of roughly 6 to 11 cycles. Every single cDNA molecule received a tag from a template-switch adaptor with 12 random nucleotides. A single record per CDR3 protein comes from TCRdb applying MiXCR to the 5' RACE reads. Of some 1.5 million distinct CDR3 sequences listed, approximately 43% are singletons.

The sequenced material came from blood. This rearrangement joins TRBV6-2 or TRBV6-3 to TRBJ1-2; no firm D call. The source is a young woman in good health. The CDR3 protein is CASSFMVRGYTF. The CDR3, as DNA: TGTGCCAGCAGTTTCATGGTCCGTGGCTACACCTTC.